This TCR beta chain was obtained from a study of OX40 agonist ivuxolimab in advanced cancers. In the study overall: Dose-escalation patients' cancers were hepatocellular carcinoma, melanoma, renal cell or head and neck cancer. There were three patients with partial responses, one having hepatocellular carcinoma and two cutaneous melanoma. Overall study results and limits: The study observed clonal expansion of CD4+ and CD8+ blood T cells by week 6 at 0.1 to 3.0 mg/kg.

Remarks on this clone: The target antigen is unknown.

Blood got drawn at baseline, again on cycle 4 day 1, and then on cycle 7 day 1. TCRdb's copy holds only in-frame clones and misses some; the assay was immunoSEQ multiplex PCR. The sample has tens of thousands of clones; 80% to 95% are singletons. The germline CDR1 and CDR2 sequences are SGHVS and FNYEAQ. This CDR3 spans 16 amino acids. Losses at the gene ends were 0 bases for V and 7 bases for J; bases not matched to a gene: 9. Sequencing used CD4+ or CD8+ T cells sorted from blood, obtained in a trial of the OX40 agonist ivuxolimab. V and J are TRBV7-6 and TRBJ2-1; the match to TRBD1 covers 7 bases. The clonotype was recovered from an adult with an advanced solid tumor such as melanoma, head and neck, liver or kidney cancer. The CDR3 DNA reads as TGTGCCAGCAGCTTAGCGCAAGGGGGCGCGGAGAATGAGCAGTTCTTC. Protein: CASSLAQGGAENEQFF. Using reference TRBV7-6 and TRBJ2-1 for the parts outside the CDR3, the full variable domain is GAGVSQSPRYKVTKRGQDVALRCDPISGHVSLYWYRQALGQGPEFLTYFNYEAQQDKSGLPNDRFSAERPEGSISTLTIQRTEQRDSAMYRCASSLAQGGAENEQFFGPGTRLTVL.